This T cell receptor beta chain was obtained from a study of PD-L1 blockade in urothelial cancer. Study at large: Enrolled patients had been treated previously with 0 to 3 chemotherapy regimens.

Time point denoted: peripheral blood 6 weeks after treatment start. About this clone: No antigen is known for it.

The germline V and J ends were trimmed by 0 bases and 0 bases, with 7 bases remaining between them. This CDR3 is built from 15 residues. Per germline, CDR1 SGHRS and CDR2 YFSETQ. Broader study findings: Patients who had durable benefit saw their tumor-associated blood clones expand more at 3 weeks. Where pretreatment blood TCR clonality fell below the median, better survival was predicted.

The data were produced by immunoSEQ multiplex PCR, yet TCRdb's version contains in-frame clones alone and is incomplete. The table has about 41,000 clones, approximately 84% seen once; the top ten hold roughly 2.5%. The specimen was PBMCs, collected around atezolizumab (anti-PD-L1) treatment. This receptor was taken from a man aged 70-80 years with urothelial cancer. The gene calls are TRBV5-1 and TRBJ2-1; no clear D gene. CDR3 residues: CASSLVSNSYNEQFF. For the CDR3, the DNA is TGCGCCAGCAGCTTGGTGAGTAACTCCTACAATGAGCAGTTCTTC.